This T cell receptor beta chain originates from a study of blood T cell repertoires in COVID-19. Participants, 18 to 89 years old, spanned fewer than 25 US areas. The CDR3 consists of 16 residues. Unmatched junction bases numbered 8, after V lost 4 bases and J lost 5 bases. Germline CDR1 reads SQVTM; CDR2 reads ANQGSEA. Original methodology: Cell counts per sample came from amplifying reference gene primers. Profiled with immunoSEQ multiplex PCR; TCRdb holds only in-frame clones, not every one. V and J calls and clone size follow that table, whereas D and trimming were derived from the DNA. The sample holds 470,000 or so clones, 87% seen once.

The rearrangement joins TRBV29-1 to TRBJ2-7; 16 bases agree with TRBD2. The source material was PBMCs or T cells enriched from blood (not recorded which). This sequence originates from a young woman with acute COVID-19. CDR3 region: CSVAHLGLAGGNEQYF. In DNA form, the CDR3 reads TGCAGCGTTGCCCATTTGGGACTAGCGGGAGGGAACGAGCAGTACTTC.